This T cell receptor beta chain was obtained from a study of T cells after posttransplantation cyclophosphamide. V lost 7 bases, J lost 4 bases, and 14 bases lay in between. The CDR3 length is 13 residues. CDR1 MNHEY and CDR2 SVGAGI come from the germline V gene. Assay used: immunoSEQ multiplex PCR; TCRdb lists only in-frame clones, some missing. The table lists roughly 25,000 clones, 86% of them singletons, with around 5.8% in the top ten. About this clone itself: No antigen is known for it.

Study conclusions and caveats: Recipient CMV seropositivity and CMV reactivation strongly tracked TRB clonality. Tissue-infiltrating T cells from skin or gut overlapped little with blood T cells.

The sample was PBMCs. V gene TRBV6-5 combines with J gene TRBJ2-7; TRBD2 is a possible D gene (5 bases). The source is a woman aged 55-70 years with a blood cancer, CMV-positive, and with a related stem cell donor. The CDR3 nucleotides read TGTGCCAGCAAAGGCGGAGGACTTTACGAGCAGTACTTC. It encodes CASKGGGLYEQYF.